Here is one T cell receptor (beta chain) with its context. Under the authors' procedure: How many nucleated cells were present was estimated from reference gene primer amplification. The method was immunoSEQ multiplex PCR; TCRdb's version includes in-frame clones alone and lacks a portion of them. V and J calls and clone size are those listed in that table; D and trimming were worked out from the DNA. The sample consists of 150,000 to 200,000 clones, over 85% of them appearing once. The record originates from a study of blood T cell repertoires in COVID-19. The wider study: Some COVID-19 samples were acute and others convalescent; all came from the United States, Italy and Spain. PBMCs, B-cell-depleted T cells, or T cells were the source of the cDNA or gDNA that made up the material.

The sequence came from a man aged 55 to 70 with active or convalescent COVID-19. The specimen sequenced was peripheral blood.

CDR3 nucleotides: TGTGCCAGCAGCTGGGGGACAGACGAGCAGTACTTC. Protein sequence: CASSWGTDEQYF. The chain recombines TRBV5-6 with TRBJ2-7; 7 nucleotides match TRBD1. This CDR3 spans 12 amino acids. Looked up from germline, CDR1 is SGHDT and CDR2 is YYEEEE. J was trimmed by 5 bases and V by 3 bases; bases with no gene match: 2.